This T cell receptor (beta chain) is from a study of radiation and T cells in renal cell carcinoma. Only one count was recorded for this clone. Described time point: blood 4 weeks post-SBRT, at nephrectomy. Documented treatment: 15 Gy SBRT to primary tumor, nephrectomy 4 weeks later. Clones were sequenced by immunoSEQ multiplex PCR, and TCRdb holds only the in-frame ones, with some missing. The data hold around 95,000 clones, with 80% to 90% observed a single time. This receptor was taken from a man aged 55-75 years with renal cell carcinoma. Specimen: blood, collected from a patient whose treatment included radiotherapy and nephrectomy.

The CDR3 nucleotides are TGTGCCAGTAGTATAGATCACCTAAACTATGGCTACACCTTC. Encoded protein: CASSIDHLNYGYTF. This chain connects TRBV19 to TRBJ1-2; no reliable D call. Trimming took off 0 bases at V and 2 bases at J, with 7 bases between the two ends. CDR1 and CDR2 from the germline V gene are LNHDA and SQIVND (reference sequence). This CDR3 spans 14 amino acids.